The T cell receptor (beta chain) under discussion was sequenced for a study of vaccination effects on CD4 cells after COVID-19. Notes on the study in general: Convalescent patients were few in the study, and early post-infection timepoints were absent.

Remarks on this clone: Its antigen is undetermined.

Data came from immunoSEQ multiplex PCR; TCRdb stores just in-frame clones and leaves some out. The table has just under 75,000 clones, approximately 75% seen once. Trimming at V came to 5 bases and at J to 0 bases, leaving 9 bases not matched to a gene. The germline V gene has CDR1 LNHDA and CDR2 SQIVND (reference sequence). This CDR3 region has 17 residues. Under the ViraFEST assay, PBMC were stimulated with viral peptide pools so that antigen-specific CD4+ T cells expanded. Sequencing was performed afterwards. Cells that had been cultured for roughly ten days were the source of isolated CD4+ T cells. In the vaccine recipients, nucleocapsid antibodies were negative and there was no prior SARS-CoV-2 infection.

The clonotype originates from a human donor who received a COVID-19 vaccine. The genes are TRBV19 and TRBJ2-5, with TRBD2 matching 10 bases. Specimen: CD4+ T cells from PBMCs cultured with HCoV-NL63 spike peptides, collected before COVID-19 vaccination. CDR3 coding DNA: TGTGCCAGTAGTTCACATAGCGGGGGGAAGTACCAAGAGACCCAGTACTTC. It encodes CASSSHSGGKYQETQYF. Drawing the rest from reference TRBV19 and TRBJ2-5, the complete variable domain is DGGITQSPKYLFRKEGQNVTLSCEQNLNHDAMYWYRQDPGQGLRLIYYSQIVNDFQKGDIAEGYSVSREKKESFPLTVTSAQKNPTAFYLCASSSHSGGKYQETQYFGPGTRLLVL.